This T cell receptor beta chain was observed in a study of T-cell reconstitution after alpha-beta-depleted transplantation in children (dated by TCRdb to between 2015 and 2016). Study-level background: Using TCR repertoire profiling, the study quantitatively followed how T-cell immune reconstitution unfolded in children after TCRalphabeta/CD19-depleted allogeneic hematopoietic cell transplantation. Summary of the overall study and its limitations: The apparently early alphabetaT-cell count recovery about two months after transplant was reportedly dependent on only several hundred rapidly expanded clones derived from non-depleted graft cells. The frequencies of hyperexpanded clones fell over the following months, and after one year, T-cell counts and TCRbeta diversity were mostly attributed to newly produced T cells. In some patients, the high TCRbeta diversity seen at day 60 was put down to recipient T cells and intrathymic progenitors that had survived conditioning.

Library creation used PCR. TCRdb names Illumina HiSeq 2500 as the instrument used. To normalize quantification of the TCRbeta repertoire, the TCR libraries were built with molecular barcoding that relied on unique molecular identifiers. The public reads were reanalyzed by TCRdb: fastp trimming at Q25, MiXCR alignment, in-frame beta chains only. Rows with one shared CDR3 protein collapse into an entry with the most common genes and DNA. The sample has 250,000 or so distinct CDR3 sequences on record, approximately 24% of them singletons. The biggest ten clones account for about 5% of the sample. Comment on this clonotype: This clone's antigen is unknown. One base away there is no much larger clone; base qualities are not given.

What the treatment or condition label conveys for this sample: allogeneic hematopoietic cell transplantation with graft depleted of TCRalphabeta T cells and CD19 B cells. The children who served as transplant recipients had been given grafts of TCRalphabeta/CD19-depleted allogeneic hematopoietic cells. The input for sequencing was PBMCs, mostly from graft donor cells, taken 360 days after TCRalphabeta/CD19-depleted stem cell transplant. This clonotype originated in a female patient between 2 and 15 years old who had a stem cell transplant for congenital amegakaryocytic thrombocytopenia, so the T cells may come from the graft donor.

For the CDR3, the sequence is CASSLGLAGVPYNEQFF. The nucleotide sequence reads as follows: TGTGCCAGCAGTTTAGGACTAGCGGGAGTACCCTACAATGAGCAGTTCTTC. The chain is made from TRBV12-3 or TRBV12-4 and TRBJ2-1, with TRBD2 matching 12 junction bases. Measured from the cysteine to the phenylalanine, the CDR3 is 17 residues long. Just the 51-base CDR3 DNA is kept, in frame starting at base 1. Here V drops 1 base and J drops 2 bases, and the junction holds 3 bases not matched to any gene.